This T cell receptor (beta chain) was profiled in a study of PD-1 blockade in classical Hodgkin lymphoma. This sample's time point: cycle 4 day 1 (C4D1), after about 6 weeks of nivolumab. Patients all relapsed after autologous stem cell transplantation, and there was variation in brentuximab vedotin exposure. TCRdb's copy holds only in-frame clones and misses some; the assay was immunoSEQ multiplex PCR. The data contain around 50,000 clones, about 80% of them seen just once; the ten biggest clones take up 12%. Germline-derived CDR1 and CDR2 are SQVTM and ANQGSEA. The CDR3 has 14 residues. With 4 bases removed from V and 7 bases from J, the gap between germline ends came to 17 bases. Study-wide results and limits: Baseline diversity was lower in partial responders and progressors than complete responders.

This clone was picked up a small number of times. The target antigen is unknown. Sequencing used peripheral blood mononuclear cells (PBMCs), obtained before the fourth cycle of nivolumab. V and J are TRBV29-1 and TRBJ2-4; the D gene is possibly TRBD2 (5 bases). The source of this sequence is a human donor with classical Hodgkin lymphoma. The CDR3 DNA is TGCAGCGTTGTACCTCCGGGCCGAGGGAACATTCAGTACTTC. Protein sequence: CSVVPPGRGNIQYF.